The sequence of this TCR beta chain was determined in a study of pediatric ulcerative colitis (dated by TCRdb to about 2019). For the wider study: Fewer than 10 ulcerative colitis patients had pancolitis and two had left-sided colitis, with histology consistent with ulcerative colitis in all. Ten or so newly diagnosed, treatment-naive pediatric ulcerative colitis patients and a handful of non-IBD control children each provided paired blood and rectal samples. The Pediatric Ulcerative Colitis Activity Index classified a couple of patients as having mild disease, several as having moderate disease and three as having acute severe colitis. General findings and caveats noted by the study authors: For technical reasons, the blood samples of two patients yielded substantially fewer templates, so those samples were excluded from the blood-rectal overlap analysis. Repertoires were derived from total lymphocyte DNA, so rare subsets such as regulatory T cells may have patterns not reflected. A couple of rectal CDR3 clonotypes were present in all ulcerative colitis patients and in none of the controls. Controls, mild-moderate and acute severe colitis patients were separated by rectal repertoire features, and reduced rectal diversity due to clonal expansions was observed in acute severe colitis. Blood-derived T cells may have been included in rectal pinch biopsies, especially in patients with overt colitis. Only a handful of individuals were included in the healthy control group, which was small. Compared with controls, ulcerative colitis patients showed significantly higher autologous blood-rectal clonal overlap, a finding that suggests increased T cell trafficking to inflamed tissue.

V and J are truncated by 3 bases and 1 base respectively, leaving an intervening sequence of 6 bases. CDR1 KGHSH and CDR2 LQKENI were looked up in the germline V gene. The CDR3, from cysteine to phenylalanine, totals 13 residues. The retained sequence is limited to the CDR3, 39 bases, with the frame set at the first base. During colonoscopy, one to two pinch biopsies were obtained from the rectum for research. No immunosuppressive medication had been given to the ulcerative colitis patients before the diagnostic colonoscopy. Before DNA isolation, rectal biopsies were subjected to proteinase K digestion. The Wizard kit (Promega) was used to extract genomic DNA from the blood and intestinal samples. Points on this clone: Its target antigen remains unknown. No qualities accompany the bases; no much larger clone lies one base away.

Using the immunoSEQ TRB Survey service, rearranged CDR3 beta regions were amplified from genomic DNA with multiplex V and J primers. Survey-level sequencing depth of up to 500,000 reads per sample was used to keep depth equal across samples. Libraries were purified, pooled and sequenced on Illumina technology. In the paper's pipeline: Productive clonality, sample overlap, pairwise scatters, CDR3 beta length, V/D/J gene usage and productiveness were all assessed with the immunoSEQ online tools. Alongside Shannon and Simpson indices, calculated diversity was computed as the number of unique rearrangements divided by total templates, multiplied by 100. Z-score normalized data were analyzed by principal component analysis with the R prcomp function and the ggbiplot package. Morisita's index was used to quantify the clonal overlap between blood and rectum within each subject. The immuneACCESS repertoire file appears here via TCRdb, limited to in-frame rearrangements. These files lack a portion of the clones; in checked studies, under half of the deficit traces to unresolved V genes, and the cause of the others is not known. The D gene and trimming were derived from the DNA, and the V and J assignments and clone size from that table. The table for this sample lists more than 15,000 clones; roughly 74% of them were counted only once. The ten largest clones add up to roughly 3.1% of the sample.

This sequence was found in a girl between 5 and 17 years old with moderate ulcerative colitis. Here the chain combines TRBV18 and TRBJ1-1, with the D segment identity uncertain. Sequences were obtained from gut tissue. The DNA reads as follows: TGTGCCAGCTCACCTTTCCGGAACACTGAAGCTTTCTTT. The encoded protein is CASSPFRNTEAFF. The full variable domain, completed from the reference TRBV18 and TRBJ1-1 proteins outside the CDR3, reads NAGVMQNPRHLVRRRGQEARLRCSPMKGHSHVYWYRQLPEEGLKFMVYLQKENIIDESGMPKERFSAEFPKEGPSILRIQQVVRGDSAAYFCASSPFRNTEAFFGQGTRLTVV.